Sequencing of this T cell receptor (beta chain) was carried out in a study of OX40 agonist ivuxolimab in advanced cancers. Germline CDR1 and CDR2: SEHNR and FQNEAQ (reference sequence). Trimming took 3 bases from V and 4 from J, leaving 9 bases between them. The CDR3 contains 13 residues. Method: immunoSEQ multiplex PCR; TCRdb's copy keeps in-frame clones and lacks some. Of about 26,000 clones in the sample, about 87% are singletons; the top ten hold roughly a fifth. V gene TRBV7-9 combines with J gene TRBJ1-1; D remains unclear. The receptor's source is an adult with an advanced solid tumor such as melanoma, head and neck, liver or kidney cancer. The sample here was CD4+ or CD8+ T cells sorted from blood, taken in a trial of the OX40 agonist ivuxolimab. CDR3 protein: CASSFWSSTEAFF. The CDR3 DNA is TGTGCCAGCAGCTTTTGGTCTTCCACTGAAGCTTTCTTT.